The next 14 T cell receptor beta chains were all read from a single sample in a study of cytomegalovirus exposure and HLA in healthy donors. Repertoires were generated with immunoSEQ multiplex PCR, while TCRdb's copy carries only in-frame clones and drops some. The sample carries fewer than 120,000 clones, 88% recorded once. The sequenced sample was PBMCs. The receptor source for this set is a young woman in good health and CMV-seropositive.

The chain recombines TRBV7-9 with TRBJ2-2; 8 nucleotides match TRBD1. The V segment lost 5 bases and the J segment 2 bases; nucleotides outside the gene matches: 7. The CDR3 spans 16 residues. The V gene's germline CDR1 is SEHNR and CDR2 FQNEAQ (reference sequence). The CDR3 DNA follows: TGTGCCAGCAGCCCCACGGACAGGGATAACACCGGGGAGCTGTTTTTT. It is translated as CASSPTDRDNTGELFF.

This rearrangement joins TRBV11-3 to TRBJ2-2, with D maybe TRBD2 (5 bases). Germline assignment: CDR1 SGHNT and CDR2 YENEEA. The CDR3 has 14 residues. V lost 5 bases, J lost 5 bases, and 12 bases lay in between. The CDR3 DNA reads as TGTGCCAGCAGCCCGCTTGGGGAGACCGGGGAGCTGTTTTTT. Residues: CASSPLGETGELFF.

The chain couples TRBV2 to TRBJ1-1, with TRBD1 matching over 7 bases. The CDR3 covers 15 residues. In germline, CDR1 is SNHLY, CDR2 FYNNEI. V was pared by 2 bases and J by 10 bases, with 13 bases of the junction left unmatched. In DNA, the CDR3 is TGTGCCAGCAGTGAAACGACAGGGTACAGATTAAGAGCTTTCTTT. It yields the protein CASSETTGYRLRAFF.

The DNA of the CDR3 is TGTGCCAGCAGCTTAGCAATGGGGCTAGTCTACGAGCAGTACTTC. Its protein product is CASSLAMGLVYEQYF. This chain connects TRBV13 to TRBJ2-7; possibly TRBD1 for D (5 bases). The CDR3 runs 15 residues. Deletions cut 1 base from V and 3 bases from J, with 13 bases between. Per germline, CDR1 PRHDT and CDR2 FYEKMQ (reference sequence).

This chain uses TRBV12-5 with TRBJ2-1; 10 bases line up with TRBD2. J lost 6 bases, V lost 5 bases, and 7 bases had no gene match. CDR3 size: 15 residues. Germline V gene lookup returns CDR1 LGHNT and CDR2 FRNRAP. CDR3 nucleotide sequence: TGTGCTAGTGGTCAAACTAGCGGGGAGGGCAATGAGCAGTTCTTC. Its translation is CASGQTSGEGNEQFF.

The chain combines TRBV4-3 with TRBJ2-7; TRBD2 agrees at 14 bases. This CDR3 contains 15 residues. The trim removed 7 bases at V and 4 bases at J, leaving 6 bases unmatched. Germline CDR1 is LGHNA and CDR2 is YSLEER. The CDR3 here is CASTPGLAGVYEQYF. CDR3 DNA sequence: TGCGCCAGCACCCCGGGACTAGCGGGAGTTTACGAGCAGTACTTC.

The table lists this clone with a count of one. The V call is TRBV4-2, the J call TRBJ2-7, with TRBD1 matching over 8 bases. The ends lost 0 bases at V and 4 bases at J; junction bases unmatched: 5. CDR1 and CDR2 (germline): LGHNA, YNFKEQ. The CDR3 is 15 amino acids. CDR3 DNA sequence: TGTGCCAGCAGCCAAGAGCCGAGACAGGGGTACGAGCAGTACTTC. Its translation: CASSQEPRQGYEQYF.

The rearrangement uses TRBV4-3 and TRBJ2-6; no definite D call. Trimming left V 0 bases short and J 4 bases short, with 7 bases between. Germline assignment: CDR1 LGHNA and CDR2 YSLEER. This CDR3 is built from 15 residues. The CDR3 bases are TGCGCCAGCAGCCAAGATGTGGCCGGGGCCAACGTCCTGACTTTC. Its translation is CASSQDVAGANVLTF.

V and J are TRBV19 and TRBJ2-1; 8 bases line up with TRBD2. This CDR3 has 16 amino acids. Per germline, CDR1 LNHDA and CDR2 SQIVND (reference sequence). Trimming at V came to 1 base and at J to 5 bases, leaving 7 bases not matched to a gene. The CDR3 DNA sequence: TGTGCCAGTAGTATAGGCCCGGCGGGAGGAAACAATGAGCAGTTCTTC. Protein product: CASSIGPAGGNNEQFF.

V gene TRBV13 combines with J gene TRBJ2-7; D might be TRBD1 (6 bases). Germline values: CDR1 PRHDT, CDR2 FYEKMQ (reference sequence). The CDR3 covers 16 residues. Trimming left V 0 bases short and J 0 bases short, with 12 bases between. This chain's CDR3 is CASSLGGRGRSYEQYF. The CDR3 DNA follows: TGTGCCAGCAGCTTAGGGGGCAGGGGACGCTCCTACGAGCAGTACTTC. The full variable domain, rest sourced from reference TRBV13 and TRBJ2-7, is AAGVIQSPRHLIKEKRETATLKCYPIPRHDTVYWYQQGPGQDPQFLISFYEKMQSDKGSIPDRFSAQQFSDYHSELNMSSLELGDSALYFCASSLGGRGRSYEQYFGPGTRLTVT.

The chain uses TRBV6-5 and TRBJ2-1; the match to TRBD2 covers 11 bases. V shed 8 bases, J shed 2 bases, and the junction held 5 bases outside the gene matches. The CDR3 has 15 residues. The germline gives CDR1 MNHEY, CDR2 SVGAGI. DNA for the CDR3: TGTGCCAGCGGCCTTAGCGGGAGGGCCTACAATGAGCAGTTCTTC. Translation gives CASGLSGRAYNEQFF.

The genes are TRBV7-9 and TRBJ2-1, with TRBD1 identical over 11 bases. This CDR3 has 15 residues. The germline CDR1 and CDR2 sequences are SEHNR and FQNEAQ (reference sequence). V lost 6 bases to trimming and J lost 7 bases; unmatched junction nucleotides: 8. CDR3 region: CASSRDRDRGNEQFF. For the CDR3, the DNA is TGTGCCAGCAGTCGGGACAGGGACAGGGGGAATGAGCAGTTCTTC. Combining the CDR3 with reference TRBV7-9 and TRBJ2-1 gives the whole variable domain DTGVSQNPRHKITKRGQNVTFRCDPISEHNRLYWYRQTLGQGPEFLTYFQNEAQLEKSRLLSDRFSAERPKGSFSTLEIQRTEQGDSAMYLCASSRDRDRGNEQFFGPGTRLTVL.

In its sample, this clone was seen once. CDR3 sequence (DNA): TGCGCCAGCAGCCAAGACAGGGCAGAGACCCAGTACTTC. Amino acid sequence: CASSQDRAETQYF. This chain links TRBV4-1 with TRBJ2-5; TRBD1 might be the D (5 bases). There are 13 residues in the CDR3. Trimming took off 0 bases at V and 4 bases at J, with 6 bases between the two ends. CDR1 is MGHRA and CDR2 is YSYEKL in the germline V gene.

The chain recombines TRBV19 with TRBJ2-1, with 14 bases fitting TRBD2. Germline values: CDR1 LNHDA, CDR2 SQIVND (reference sequence). Trimming removed 4 bases from V and 12 bases from J; junction bases left unmatched: 8. This CDR3 region has 15 residues. CDR3 nucleotides: TGTGCCAGTAGTACCGAGGGACTAGCGGGAGAAGGGCAGTTCTTC. This gives the protein CASSTEGLAGEGQFF.